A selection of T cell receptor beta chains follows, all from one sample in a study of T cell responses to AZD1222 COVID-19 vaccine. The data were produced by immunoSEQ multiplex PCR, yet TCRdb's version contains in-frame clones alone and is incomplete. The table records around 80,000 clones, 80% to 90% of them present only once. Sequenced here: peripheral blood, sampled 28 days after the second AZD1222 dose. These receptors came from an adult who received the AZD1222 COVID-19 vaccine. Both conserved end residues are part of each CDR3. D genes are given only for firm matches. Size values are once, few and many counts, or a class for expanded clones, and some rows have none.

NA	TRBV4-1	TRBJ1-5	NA	TGCGCCAGCAGCCAAGAGTCGGGGATTGGGCTGAATAGCAATCAGCCCCAGCATTTT	CASSQESGIGLNSNQPQHF
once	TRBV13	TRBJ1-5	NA	TGTGCCAGCAGCTTAGGGCCAGGAAGCAATCAGCCCCAGCATTTT	CASSLGPGSNQPQHF
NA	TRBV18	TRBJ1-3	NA	TGTGCCAGCTCACCGGGCAGGGAGAATGGAAACACCATATATTTT	CASSPGRENGNTIYF
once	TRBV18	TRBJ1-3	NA	TGTGCCAGCTCACCACCGTCCCGCACCATATATTTT	CASSPPSRTIYF
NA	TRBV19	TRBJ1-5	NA	TGTGCCAGTGGAAGGTTTAAGCCCCAGCATTTT	CASGRFKPQHF
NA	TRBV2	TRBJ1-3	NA	TGTGCCAGCATAGGGGCCTACTCTGGAAACACCATATATTTT	CASIGAYSGNTIYF
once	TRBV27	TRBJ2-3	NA	TGTGCCAGCAGTATTCGGGACTCCACAGATACGCAGTATTTT	CASSIRDSTDTQYF
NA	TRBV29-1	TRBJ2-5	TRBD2	TGCAGCCTTAGACTAGCGGAGACCCAGTACTTC	CSLRLAETQYF
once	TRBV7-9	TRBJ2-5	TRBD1	TGTGCCAGCAGCTCGGACAGGCTTCAGTACTTC	CASSSDRLQYF
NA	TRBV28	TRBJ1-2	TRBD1	TGTGCCAGCAGTTCCTCGGGACAGGGTTATTATGGCTACACCTTC	CASSSSGQGYYGYTF
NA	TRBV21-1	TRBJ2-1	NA	TGTGCCAGCAGCATTAAAATCGGGCAGGATGAGCAGTTCTTC	CASSIKIGQDEQFF
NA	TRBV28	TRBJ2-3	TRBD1	TGTGCCAGCAGCCTAAACCCGGGACAGGGAGGGTCTAGCACAGATACGCAGTATTTT	CASSLNPGQGGSSTDTQYF
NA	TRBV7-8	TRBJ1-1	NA	TGTGCCAGCAGCCTAACAGGGAACACTGAAGCTTTCTTT	CASSLTGNTEAFF
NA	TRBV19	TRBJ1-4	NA	TGTGCCAGTAGTATTGGCCAGGGAGTAGGAAAACTGTTTTTT	CASSIGQGVGKLFF
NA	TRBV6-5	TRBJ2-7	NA	TGTGCCAGCAGCACAGCATATACAGGGACCTACGAGCAGTACTTC	CASSTAYTGTYEQYF
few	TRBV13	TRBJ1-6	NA	TGTGCCAGCAGCTTACAGGGTTTCAGCTCCTATAATTCACCCCTCCACTTT	CASSLQGFSSYNSPLHF
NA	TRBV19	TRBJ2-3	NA	TGTGCCAGTAGTATAGTGGGGGGCTCAGATACGCAGTATTTT	CASSIVGGSDTQYF
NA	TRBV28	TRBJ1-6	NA	TGTGCCAGCAGTTTGCGAGCTCCTCCAACACCCCTCCACTTT	CASSLRAPPTPLHF
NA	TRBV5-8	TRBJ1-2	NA	TGTGCCAGCAGCTTGGTAGGGGCTGGCTACACCTTC	CASSLVGAGYTF
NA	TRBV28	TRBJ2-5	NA	TGTGCCAGCAGTTTTTTAGGGCAAGAGACCCAGTACTTC	CASSFLGQETQYF
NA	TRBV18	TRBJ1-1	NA	TGTGCCAGCTCACAGTCCCTTGCCGGGGTCGGGTACGCTTTCTTT	CASSQSLAGVGYAFF
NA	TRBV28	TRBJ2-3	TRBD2	TGTGCCACGACTAGCGGGGGGGGTTTCTCAGATACGCAGTATTTT	CATTSGGGFSDTQYF
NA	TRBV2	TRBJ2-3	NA	TGTGCCAGCAGAGACCGGTCCTACACAGATACGCAGTATTTT	CASRDRSYTDTQYF
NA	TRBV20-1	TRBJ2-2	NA	TGCAGTGCTAGTGGGCTAGTAGAGAACACCGGGGAGCTGTTTTTT	CSASGLVENTGELFF
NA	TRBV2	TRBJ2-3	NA	TGTGCCAGCAGTGAAACCGGGGTTACAGATACGCAGTATTTT	CASSETGVTDTQYF
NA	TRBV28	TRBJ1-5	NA	TGTGCCAGCGGGGGGTCGGCCCAGCATTTT	CASGGSAQHF
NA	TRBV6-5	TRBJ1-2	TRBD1	TGTGCCAGCAGCCGGGACAGGGGGAACTATGGCTACACCTTC	CASSRDRGNYGYTF
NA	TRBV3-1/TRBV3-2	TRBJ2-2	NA	TGTGCCAGCACCTCTGGGGGGCACAGAACCGGGGAGCTGTTTTTT	CASTSGGHRTGELFF
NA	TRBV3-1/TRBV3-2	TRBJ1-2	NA	TGTGCCAGCAGCCAAGAAGTACCTGCTAACTATGGCTACACCTTC	CASSQEVPANYGYTF
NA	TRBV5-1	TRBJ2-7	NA	TGCGCCAGCAGTTTGGCCAGGGCCTACGAGCAGTACTTC	CASSLARAYEQYF
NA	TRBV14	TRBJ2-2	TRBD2	TGTGCCAGCAGCAAGTGGGGACTAGCGGGGGCCTATGTCAGCGGGGAGCTGTTTTTT	CASSKWGLAGAYVSGELFF
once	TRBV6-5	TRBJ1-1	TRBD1	TGTGCCAGCAGTTACACAACAGGGGACACTGAAGCTTTCTTT	CASSYTTGDTEAFF
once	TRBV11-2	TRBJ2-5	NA	TGTGCCAGCAGCCGTGGACAGCCCCCAGAGACCCAGTACTTC	CASSRGQPPETQYF
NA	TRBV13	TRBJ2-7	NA	TGTGCCAGCAGCCCGAGCTCCTACGAGCAGTACTTC	CASSPSSYEQYF
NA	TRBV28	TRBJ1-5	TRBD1	TGTGCCAGCAGTTTTCGGGCAGGGGGCATGCCCCAGCATTTT	CASSFRAGGMPQHF
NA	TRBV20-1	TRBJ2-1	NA	TGCAGTGCAGACGGGCAGAATGAGCAGTTCTTC	CSADGQNEQFF
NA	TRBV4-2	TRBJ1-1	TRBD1	TGTGCCAGCAGCCAAGAGGGGACAGCCACTGAAGCTTTCTTT	CASSQEGTATEAFF
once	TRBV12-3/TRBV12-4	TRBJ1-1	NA	TGTGCCAGCACTCCGACTGTGAACACTGAAGCTTTCTTT	CASTPTVNTEAFF
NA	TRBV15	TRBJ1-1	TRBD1	TGTGCCACCAGCAGAGATCGTCACAGGGGGGCTGAAGCTTTCTTT	CATSRDRHRGAEAFF
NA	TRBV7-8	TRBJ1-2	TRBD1	TGTGCCAGCAGCTTATATCAAGGGGGCGCGCTATATGGCTACACCTTC	CASSLYQGGALYGYTF
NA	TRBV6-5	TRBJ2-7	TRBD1	TGTGCCAGCAGGGGGGACAGACTCTTGGAGCAGTACTTC	CASRGDRLLEQYF
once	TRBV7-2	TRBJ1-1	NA	TGTGCCAGCAGCTTAGGTACGGCGAACACTGAAGCTTTCTTT	CASSLGTANTEAFF
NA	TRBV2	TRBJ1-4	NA	TGTGCCAGCAGTATTCGGGTAACTAATGAAAAACTGTTTTTT	CASSIRVTNEKLFF
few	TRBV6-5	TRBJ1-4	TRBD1	TGTGCCAGCAGTTCGACGGGACAGCTCAATGAAAAACTGTTTTTT	CASSSTGQLNEKLFF
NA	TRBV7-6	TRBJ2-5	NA	TGTGCCAGCAGGCGGGCCCAGACCCAAGAGACCCAGTACTTC	CASRRAQTQETQYF
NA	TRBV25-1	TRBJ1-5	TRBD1	TGTGCCAGCAGTGCGACAGGGGACTATCAGCCCCAGCATTTT	CASSATGDYQPQHF
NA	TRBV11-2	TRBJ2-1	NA	TGTGCCAGCAGCTTCGGGAAACCCTCCTACAATGAGCAGTTCTTC	CASSFGKPSYNEQFF
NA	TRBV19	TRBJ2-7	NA	TGTGCCAGTAGTATCAATGACGCGACGCAGTACTTC	CASSINDATQYF
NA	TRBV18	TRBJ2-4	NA	TGTGCCAGCTCACCACCGACAGATTACATCAACATTCAGTACTTC	CASSPPTDYINIQYF
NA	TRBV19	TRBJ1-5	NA	TGTGCCAGTAGTATATCAAGAAGGAATAGCAATCAGCCCCAGCATTTT	CASSISRRNSNQPQHF
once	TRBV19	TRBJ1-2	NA	TGTGCCAGTAGGTTGAGGGGGAACTATGGCTACACCTTC	CASRLRGNYGYTF
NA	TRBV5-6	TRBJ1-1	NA	TGTGCCAGCAGCTTTCGGACTGAAGCTTTCTTT	CASSFRTEAFF
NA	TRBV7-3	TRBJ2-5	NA	TGTGCCAGCAGCCGAGATCCGGGACCCCAAGAGACCCAGTACTTC	CASSRDPGPQETQYF
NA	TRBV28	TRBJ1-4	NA	TGTGCCAGCAGTTTAATACAGGGCAAGAATGAAAAACTGTTTTTT	CASSLIQGKNEKLFF
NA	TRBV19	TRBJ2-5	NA	TGTGCCAGTAGTAACCGGGACGGACCTCAAGAGACCCAGTACTTC	CASSNRDGPQETQYF
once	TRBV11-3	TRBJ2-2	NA	TGTGCCAGCAGCAACGAGGTCGGGGGTAACACCGGGGAGCTGTTTTTT	CASSNEVGGNTGELFF
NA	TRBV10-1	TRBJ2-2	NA	TGCGCCAGCAGTGAAACAGGGAGAGCAGAGGCCGGGGAGCTGTTTTTT	CASSETGRAEAGELFF
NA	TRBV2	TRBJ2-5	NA	TGTGCCAGCCATGGGCAGCGAGAGACCCAGTACTTC	CASHGQRETQYF
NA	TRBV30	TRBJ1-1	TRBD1	TGTGCCTGGAGTAGGGGGCGGGGGTCAAACACTGAAGCTTTCTTT	CAWSRGRGSNTEAFF
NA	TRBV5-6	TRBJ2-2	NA	TGTGCCAGCAGCCGTGCAGGCCAGCACACCAGGGAGCTGTTTTTT	CASSRAGQHTRELFF